The 2 T cell receptor beta chains below were found in one sample sequenced in a study of beta chain features in type 1 diabetes. Study results and caveats: In every one of the four CD4+ subsets, TCRB CDR3s were moderately but significantly shorter in Type 1 diabetes patients.

These TCRs are of unknown antigen specificity. Investigators reverse transcribed all isolated RNA, so they sequenced expressed TCRB transcripts. The method was immunoSEQ multiplex PCR; TCRdb's version includes in-frame clones alone and lacks a portion of them. This sample yields fewer than 300,000 clones, of which approximately 11% are seen a single time; roughly 0.017% belongs to the top ten. Input material: naive CD4+ T cells from blood. These TCRs come from a man aged 25 to 40 with type 1 diabetes.

This clone was recorded a few times. This rearrangement joins TRBV4-3 to TRBJ1-4; D is uncertain. The germline V and J ends were trimmed by 0 bases and 3 bases, with 8 bases remaining between them. The CDR3 is 15 residues long. The germline V gene encodes CDR1 LGHNA and CDR2 YSLEER. CDR3 amino acids: CASSQDGRANEKLFF. The CDR3 DNA reads as TGCGCCAGCAGCCAAGACGGTCGAGCTAATGAAAAACTGTTTTTT.

This clone showed up just a few times. The chain recombines TRBV11-2 with TRBJ1-2; a weak D match, TRBD1 (6 bases). The CDR3 consists of 15 residues. With 5 bases removed from V and 2 bases from J, the gap between germline ends came to 15 bases. Germline loops: CDR1 SGHAT, CDR2 FQNNGV. The CDR3: CASSKPGHKNYGYTF. The CDR3 DNA follows: TGTGCCAGCAGCAAACCGGGACACAAAAACTATGGCTACACCTTC.